One T cell receptor beta chain is described in this entry. This clone occurred many times. Its recognized antigen is unknown. No base quality values were provided; no much bigger clone lies one nucleotide off. The sample's treatment or condition label, in plain terms: randomized to nivolumab then ipilimumab (arm A) or the reverse (arm B). None of the patients in the trial had previously been given DNA-damaging chemotherapy. Samples came from patients with melanoma in CheckMate 064, a randomized, open-label phase II trial of sequential checkpoint blockade. Genomic DNA from formalin-fixed paraffin-embedded (FFPE) tissue samples was used for tumor TCR sequencing. This record comes from a study of sequential checkpoint blockade in melanoma (dated by TCRdb to the late 2010s). With respect to the entire study: Patients were randomized 1:1 to first-line nivolumab followed by ipilimumab (arm A) or ipilimumab followed by nivolumab (arm B). Maintenance nivolumab came after each of the two trial sequences. TCRbeta immunosequencing was performed on DNA from roughly 90 pretreatment melanoma tumor samples. For about two dozen patients, matched tumor biopsies were obtained before treatment and at week 13, following single-agent nivolumab (arm A) or ipilimumab (arm B). The same lesion was the source of approximately 79% of the matched pre- and post-treatment tumor biopsy pairs.

The paper's findings and limits, for the study overall: Within-arm analyses of tumor T-cell fraction were limited by small sample sizes and reduced statistical power. Among patients in arm A, the nivolumab-first arm, pretreatment tumor TIL clonality was associated with response (P = .04). Patients whose tumor T-cell fraction and clonality increased by week 13 were about 30 times more likely to achieve clinical benefit. Validation of the response-prediction model combining TCR metrics and mutation burden is needed in larger, independent patient cohorts. Tumor T-cell fraction and clonality were found to correlate with PD-L1 staining and CD8+ T-cell counts but not with mutational load.

The immunoSEQ Assay was used to immunosequence TCRbeta CDR3 regions from genomic DNA. Before high-throughput sequencing, genomic DNA was amplified using bias-controlled multiplex PCR. As for how the authors treated the data: To quantify the absolute abundance of each unique TCRbeta CDR3 region, the sequences were collapsed and filtered. Clonality, defined as 1 minus Pielou's evenness, was calculated using only productive rearrangements. To compute tumor T-cell fraction, TCRbeta template counts were normalized to usable DNA, with usable DNA estimated from several housekeeping genes. A previously published method was used to identify clones whose frequencies were significantly greater in on-treatment samples than in baseline samples. The immuneACCESS repertoire file appears here via TCRdb, limited to in-frame rearrangements. These files lack a portion of the clones; in checked studies, under half of the deficit traces to unresolved V genes, and the cause of the others is not known. D and trimming come from the DNA, and the V and J calls and clone size come from that table. Within this sample are more than 10,000 clones, with under 30% of them counted one time only. 20% to 30% of the sample is in the top ten clones.

Sequences SGDLS (CDR1) and YYNGEE (CDR2) are obtained from the germline V gene. Spanning cysteine to phenylalanine, the CDR3 consists of 16 amino acids. The only DNA kept is the CDR3, 48 bases in frame from the first base. The germline V and J ends show losses of 4 bases and 5 bases respectively, and no gene match explains 11 bases of the junction. The sequence is built from TRBV9 and TRBJ2-5, and TRBD1 aligns with 10 junction nucleotides. This sequence originates from a human donor with melanoma. The sample in question was tumor tissue (inferred from file names), obtained from a patient given nivolumab and ipilimumab in sequence. The base sequence is TGTGCCAGCAGCCCGACAGGGACAGGGGCGCGGGAGACCCAGTACTTC. It translates as CASSPTGTGARETQYF. Reference TRBV9 and TRBJ2-5 proteins supply the regions before and after the CDR3; the full variable domain is: DSGVTQTPKHLITATGQRVTLRCSPRSGDLSVYWYQQSLDQGLQFLIQYYNGEERAKGNILERFSAQQFPDLHSELNLSSLELGDSALYFCASSPTGTGARETQYFGPGTRLLVL.